The clone carrying this TCR beta chain was seen many times. This sample's time point: persistent/refractory GD, antithyroid drugs over 5 years with positive TRAb. From RNA extracted from PBMCs, the TCR library was made. The sample is drawn from a study of regulatory T cells in long-lasting Graves disease. The CDR3 has 20 amino acids. The trim removed 7 bases at V and 3 bases at J, leaving 24 bases unmatched. Germline lookup yields CDR1 MDHEN and CDR2 SYDVKM. Construction of TCR beta libraries relied on iRepertoire HTBI primers and on Arm-PCR targeting CDR3 regions. TCRdb used MiXCR to reprocess the multiplex PCR reads, holding one entry per CDR3 protein. The repertoire has about 460,000 distinct CDR3 sequences, about 20% of them found once; the top ten carry about 12%.

J is TRBJ2-7 and V is TRBV28; 10 nucleotides match TRBD1. Sequenced material: peripheral blood mononuclear cells (PBMCs), taken when the disease was refractory, from a patient treated with antithyroid drugs. The receptor was isolated from a female donor with Graves disease. CDR3 DNA sequence: TGTGCCAGCAATCCTGGCCGGGACAGGGGACAATTTTATAACTTCTACGAGCAGTACTTC. Its protein is CASNPGRDRGQFYNFYEQYF.